Below, 6 T cell receptor beta chains from the same sample are listed, as sequenced in a study of shared clonotypes between healthy human individuals. Sequencing was performed with immunoSEQ multiplex PCR; in TCRdb, only in-frame clones are kept and a portion is missing. The sample includes around 1.4 million clones, just under 99% of them seen just once. Sequencing was performed on naive CD4+ T cells sorted from blood. Subset: CD45RA+ positively selected. The receptors shown here come from a man younger than 45 in good health.

The chain uses TRBV2 and TRBJ2-3; tentative D call: TRBD2 (5 bases). V was trimmed by 5 bases and J by 2 bases, leaving 11 bases between them. The germline gives CDR1 SNHLY, CDR2 FYNNEI. This CDR3 is 14 amino acids long. The CDR3 protein is CASSPQRNTDTQYF. The CDR3 region has the DNA TGTGCCAGCAGTCCCCAGCGGAACACAGATACGCAGTATTTT.

The chain carries TRBV7-9 and TRBJ2-1; 7 bases align to TRBD2. Germline V gives CDR1 SEHNR, CDR2 FQNEAQ (reference sequence). The CDR3 length is 14 residues. V dropped 2 bases and J dropped 6; count of bases not matched to a gene: 4. In DNA form, the CDR3 reads TGTGCCAGCAGCTTACTAGCGGAAATCAATGAGCAGTTCTTC. Amino acids: CASSLLAEINEQFF. Together with reference TRBV7-9 and TRBJ2-1, the CDR3 gives the full variable domain: DTGVSQNPRHKITKRGQNVTFRCDPISEHNRLYWYRQTLGQGPEFLTYFQNEAQLEKSRLLSDRFSAERPKGSFSTLEIQRTEQGDSAMYLCASSLLAEINEQFFGPGTRLTVL.

This clone was observed once. The chain links TRBV11-3 to TRBJ2-2; 9 bases agree with TRBD2. The CDR3 is 15 amino acids. Germline V CDR1 and CDR2: SGHNT, YENEEA. J was trimmed by 4 bases and V by 8 bases; bases with no gene match: 8. The DNA for the CDR3 is TGTGCCAGCGCCATTAGCGGGGGCGGCACCGGGGAGCTGTTTTTT. Translated, it gives CASAISGGGTGELFF. The full variable domain, in which reference TRBV11-3 and TRBJ2-2 provide the parts outside the CDR3, is EAGVVQSPRYKIIEKKQPVAFWCNPISGHNTLYWYLQNLGQGPELLIRYENEEAVDDSQLPKDRFSAERLKGVDSTLKIQPAELGDSAVYLCASAISGGGTGELFFGEGSRLTVL.

The chain's CDR3 is CASSQGGTEQYF. The CDR3 region has the DNA TGTGCCAGTAGTCAAGGAGGGACAGAGCAGTACTTC. The chain recombines TRBV19 with TRBJ2-7, with D possibly being TRBD1 or TRBD2 (6 bases each). V shed 5 bases and J shed 7 bases, with 12 bases lying between them. The length of the CDR3 is 12 residues. Germline CDR1 LNHDA, CDR2 SQIVND (reference sequence).

This chain uses TRBV14 with TRBJ1-4; D remains ambiguous. Trimming removed 3 bases at V and 6 bases at J, with 11 bases between. CDR3 length: 14 residues. Germline V gene sequence: CDR1 SGHDN, CDR2 FVKESK. The CDR3 here is CASSHLDAYEKLFF. CDR3 bases: TGTGCCAGCAGCCACTTAGACGCCTATGAAAAACTGTTTTTT.

Notes on this clone: Other DNA sequences in this sample translate to the same CDR3. The chain has TRBV18 and TRBJ2-3; maybe TRBD2 (5 bases). The germline gives CDR1 KGHSH, CDR2 LQKENI. Trimming removed 3 bases from V and 6 bases from J, with 7 bases in between. The CDR3 is 12 residues long. DNA for the CDR3: TGTGCCAGCTCACCCCAGCGGGATACGCAGTATTTT. Its translation is CASSPQRDTQYF.